These T cell receptor beta chains were read from a single sample in a study of shared clonotypes between healthy human individuals. TCRdb keeps only in-frame clones here, not all; method: immunoSEQ multiplex PCR. The table has about half a million clones, approximately 78% seen once. Sequencing was carried out using PBMCs. The source of these receptors is a woman between 40 and 50 years old in good health. Some clones in this sample may be carry-over from other donors' samples. Both conserved end residues are part of each CDR3.

v_call: TRBV7-9
cdr3_aa: CASSFAGSQPQHF

v_call: TRBV7-6
cdr3_aa: CASSFGGGSQEYF

v_call: TRBV25-1
cdr3_aa: CASSDLGLGPGEQFF

v_call: TRBV7-8
cdr3_aa: CASSLNRRTEAFF

v_call: TRBV7-3
cdr3_aa: CASSLTASGGQYF

v_call: TRBV15
cdr3_aa: CATSRGTGVGYTF

v_call: TRBV27
cdr3_aa: CASSNPGTAAHSGANVLTF

v_call: TRBV6-5
cdr3_aa: CASSYGQGDTEAFF

v_call: TRBV19
cdr3_aa: CASQRQINTEAFF

v_call: TRBV28
cdr3_aa: CASSLPTGRRLTEAFF